This T cell receptor (beta chain) emerged from a study of blood T cell repertoires in COVID-19. The junction had 6 bases not matched to a gene; V was cut back by 5 bases and J by 10 bases. Germline lookup yields CDR1 SEHNR and CDR2 FQNEAQ (reference sequence). CDR3 size: 12 residues. Only in-frame clones appear in the TCRdb table, and some are missing; sequencing was by immunoSEQ multiplex PCR. The sample consists of around 190,000 clones, about 88% of them appearing once. Sequenced material: PBMCs or T cells enriched from blood (not recorded which). The sequence came from a young woman who had recovered from COVID-19. The chain uses TRBV7-9 and TRBJ1-2; 8 positions match TRBD1. The CDR3 sequence is CASSPRTGFYTF. In DNA, the CDR3 is TGTGCCAGCAGCCCTCGGACAGGGTTCTACACCTTC.